The present TCR beta chain was sequenced within a study of blood T cell repertoires in COVID-19. Trimming removed 2 bases at V and 0 bases at J, with 8 bases between. Looked up from germline, CDR1 is KGHSH and CDR2 is LQKENI. The CDR3 is 15 residues long. Sequenced by immunoSEQ multiplex PCR; TCRdb stores in-frame clones only, minus some. The sample contains 350,000 to 450,000 clones, 75% to 90% of which appear only once. The receptor was isolated from a woman aged 18-29 years with acute or convalescent COVID-19. The sample comprised peripheral blood. J is TRBJ1-3 and V is TRBV18, with a possible D match to TRBD1 (6 bases). CDR3: CASSPDRSSGNTIYF. CDR3 nucleotide sequence: TGTGCCAGCTCACCAGACAGGAGCTCTGGAAACACCATATATTTT.